The sequence of this T cell receptor beta chain was determined in a study of circulating CD8 cells and anti-PD-1 response in melanoma. Study-level points and caveats: Only baseline and M1 samples entered the published repertoire comparisons. Peptide assays on expanded sorted subsets replaced tumor-based reactivity testing. Patients included both untreated and previously treated individuals.

CDR1 and CDR2 from the germline V gene are PRHDT and FYEKMQ (reference sequence). V was trimmed by 2 bases and J by 9 bases, leaving 4 bases between them. The CDR3 is made up of 11 amino acids. By frequency in the sample, this clonotype is medium-sized. Antigen unknown. Four subsets defined by PD-1 and/or TIGIT were sorted from live CD3+CD8+TCRalphabeta+ cells. The QIAseq Immune Repertoire TCR panel built the libraries from around 15 ng of total RNA. TCRdb ran MiXCR on the reads and lists one entry per CDR3 protein. The repertoire holds about 500 distinct CDR3 sequences, with roughly 5.4% as singletons.

The sequence came from a human donor with melanoma. V gene TRBV13 combines with J gene TRBJ2-2; D uncertain. The source was CD8+ T cells from PBMCs, collected at baseline or after one month of anti-PD-1 therapy (not recorded which). Written as DNA, the CDR3 is TGTGCCAGCAGCTTACAGAGGGAGCTGTTTTTT. This sequence encodes CASSLQRELFF.